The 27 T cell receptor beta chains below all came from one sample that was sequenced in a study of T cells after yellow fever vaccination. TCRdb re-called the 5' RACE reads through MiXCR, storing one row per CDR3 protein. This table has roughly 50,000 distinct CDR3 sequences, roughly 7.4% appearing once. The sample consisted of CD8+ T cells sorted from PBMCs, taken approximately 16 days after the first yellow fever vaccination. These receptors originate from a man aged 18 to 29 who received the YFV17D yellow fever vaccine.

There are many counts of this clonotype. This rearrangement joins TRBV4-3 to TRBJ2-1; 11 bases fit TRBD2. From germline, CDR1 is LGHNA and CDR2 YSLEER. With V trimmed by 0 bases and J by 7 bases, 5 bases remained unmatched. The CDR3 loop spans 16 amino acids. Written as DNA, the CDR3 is TGCGCCAGCAGCCAAGATCCTAGCGGGGGGTCTAATGAGCAGTTCTTC. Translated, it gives CASSQDPSGGSNEQFF.

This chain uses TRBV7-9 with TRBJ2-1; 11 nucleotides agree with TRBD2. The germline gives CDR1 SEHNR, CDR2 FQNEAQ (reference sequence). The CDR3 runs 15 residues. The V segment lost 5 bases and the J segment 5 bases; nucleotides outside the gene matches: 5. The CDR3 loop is CASSPWTSGHNEQFF. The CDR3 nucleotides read TGTGCCAGCAGCCCCTGGACTAGCGGGCACAATGAGCAGTTCTTC.

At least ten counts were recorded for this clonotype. This CDR3 reads CASSYREMGMNTEAFF. CDR3 nucleotide sequence: TGTGCCAGCAGCTACAGGGAGATGGGTATGAACACTGAAGCTTTCTTT. The rearrangement uses TRBV7-9 and TRBJ1-1, with a possible D match to TRBD1 (6 bases). The V gene's germline CDR1 is SEHNR and CDR2 FQNEAQ (reference sequence). The CDR3 extends over 16 amino acids. Trimming shortened V by 4 bases and J by 0 bases, and 15 bases separated the two germline ends. Looking up the rest from reference TRBV7-9 and TRBJ1-1 gives the full variable domain: DTGVSQNPRHKITKRGQNVTFRCDPISEHNRLYWYRQTLGQGPEFLTYFQNEAQLEKSRLLSDRFSAERPKGSFSTLEIQRTEQGDSAMYLCASSYREMGMNTEAFFGQGTRLTVV.

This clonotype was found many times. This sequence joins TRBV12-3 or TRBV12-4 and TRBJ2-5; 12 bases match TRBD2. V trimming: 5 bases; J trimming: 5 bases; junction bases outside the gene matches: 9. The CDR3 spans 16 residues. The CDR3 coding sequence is TGTGCCAGCAGTGCTCTAGCGGGGGGGCCCGGGGAGACCCAGTACTTC. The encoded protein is CASSALAGGPGETQYF.

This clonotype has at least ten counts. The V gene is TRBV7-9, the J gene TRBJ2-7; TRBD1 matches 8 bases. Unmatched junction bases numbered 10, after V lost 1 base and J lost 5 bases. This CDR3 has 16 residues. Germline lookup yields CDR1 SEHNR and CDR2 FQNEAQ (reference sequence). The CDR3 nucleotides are TGTGCCAGCAGCTTAGTTGGACAGGGCAAAGTCAACGAGCAGTACTTC. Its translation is CASSLVGQGKVNEQYF.

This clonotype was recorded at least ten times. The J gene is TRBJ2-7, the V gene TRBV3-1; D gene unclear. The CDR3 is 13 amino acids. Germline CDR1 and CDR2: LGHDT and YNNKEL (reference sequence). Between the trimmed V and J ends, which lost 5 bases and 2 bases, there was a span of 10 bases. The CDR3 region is CASSSGFPYEQYF. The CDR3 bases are TGTGCCAGCAGCTCAGGTTTTCCCTACGAGCAGTACTTC.

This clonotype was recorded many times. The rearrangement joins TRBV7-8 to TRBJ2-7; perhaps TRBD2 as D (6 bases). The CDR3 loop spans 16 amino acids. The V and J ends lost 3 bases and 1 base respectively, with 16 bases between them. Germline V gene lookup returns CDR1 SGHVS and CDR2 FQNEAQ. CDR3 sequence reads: CASSLGILGGSYEQYV. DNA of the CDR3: TGTGCCAGCAGCTTGGGGATTTTGGGGGGATCCTACGAGCAGTACGTC.

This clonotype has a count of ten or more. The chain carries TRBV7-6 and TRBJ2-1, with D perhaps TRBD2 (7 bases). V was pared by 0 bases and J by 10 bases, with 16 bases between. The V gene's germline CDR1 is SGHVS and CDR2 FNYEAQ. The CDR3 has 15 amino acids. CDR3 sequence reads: CASSLAWGGQGEQFF. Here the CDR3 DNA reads TGTGCCAGCAGCTTAGCGTGGGGGGGGCAGGGAGAGCAGTTCTTC.

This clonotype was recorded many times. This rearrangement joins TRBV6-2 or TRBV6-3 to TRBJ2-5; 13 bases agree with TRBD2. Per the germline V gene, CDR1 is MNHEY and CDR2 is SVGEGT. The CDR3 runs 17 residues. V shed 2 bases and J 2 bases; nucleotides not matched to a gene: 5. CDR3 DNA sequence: TGTGCCAGCAGTTACCCATCGGGACTAGCGGGGCAAGAGACCCAGTACTTC. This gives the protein CASSYPSGLAGQETQYF.

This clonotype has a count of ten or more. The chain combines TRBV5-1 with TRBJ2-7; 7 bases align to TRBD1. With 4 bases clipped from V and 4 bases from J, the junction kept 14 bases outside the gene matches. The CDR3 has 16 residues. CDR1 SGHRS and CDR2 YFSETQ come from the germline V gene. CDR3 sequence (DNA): TGCGCCAGCAGCCACTGGATGACAGGGTCCAGTTACGAGCAGTACTTC. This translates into CASSHWMTGSSYEQYF.

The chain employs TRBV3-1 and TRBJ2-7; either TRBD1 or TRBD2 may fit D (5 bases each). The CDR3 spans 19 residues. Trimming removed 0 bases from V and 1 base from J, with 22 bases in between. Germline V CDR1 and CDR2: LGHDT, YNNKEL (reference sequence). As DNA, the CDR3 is TGTGCCAGCAGCCAAGATTGGGCACAAGTCGAGGGGAAGTCCTACGAGCAGTACGTC. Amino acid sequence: CASSQDWAQVEGKSYEQYV.

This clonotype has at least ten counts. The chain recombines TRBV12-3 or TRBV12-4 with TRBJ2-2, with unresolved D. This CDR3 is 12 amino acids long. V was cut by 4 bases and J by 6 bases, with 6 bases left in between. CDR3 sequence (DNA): TGTGCCAGCAGTTCGGCGGCCGGGGAGCTGTTTTTT. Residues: CASSSAAGELFF.

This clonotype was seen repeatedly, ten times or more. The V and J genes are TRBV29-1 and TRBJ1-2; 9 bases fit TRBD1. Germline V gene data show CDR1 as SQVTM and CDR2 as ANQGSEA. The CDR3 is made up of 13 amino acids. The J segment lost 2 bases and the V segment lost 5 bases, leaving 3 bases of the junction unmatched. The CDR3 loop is CSVSDRGNYGYTF. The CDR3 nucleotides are TGCAGCGTTTCGGACAGGGGAAACTATGGCTACACCTTC.

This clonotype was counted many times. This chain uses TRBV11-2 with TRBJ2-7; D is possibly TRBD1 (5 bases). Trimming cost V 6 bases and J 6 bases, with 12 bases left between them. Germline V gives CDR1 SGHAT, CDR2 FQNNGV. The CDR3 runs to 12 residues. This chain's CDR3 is CASRRGQGEQYF. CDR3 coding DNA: TGTGCCAGCAGACGCGGCCAGGGCGAGCAGTACTTC.

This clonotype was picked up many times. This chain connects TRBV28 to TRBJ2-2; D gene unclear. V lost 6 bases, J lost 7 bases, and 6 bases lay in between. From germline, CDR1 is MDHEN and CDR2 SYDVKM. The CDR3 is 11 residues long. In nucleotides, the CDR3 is TGTGCCAGCAGGTTTCACGGGGAGCTGTTTTTT. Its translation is CASRFHGELFF.

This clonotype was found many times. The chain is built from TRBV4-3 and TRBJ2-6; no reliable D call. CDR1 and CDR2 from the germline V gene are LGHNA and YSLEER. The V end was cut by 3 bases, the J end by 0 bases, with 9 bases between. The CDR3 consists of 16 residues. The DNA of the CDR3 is TGCGCCAGCAGCCACCACTCGAGCTCTGGGGCCAACGTCCTGACTTTC. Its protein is CASSHHSSSGANVLTF.

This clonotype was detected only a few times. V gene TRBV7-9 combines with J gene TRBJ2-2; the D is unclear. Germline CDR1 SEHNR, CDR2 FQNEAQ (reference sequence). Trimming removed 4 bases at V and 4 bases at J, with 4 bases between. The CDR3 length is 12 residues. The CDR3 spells CASSSSTGELFF. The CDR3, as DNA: TGTGCCAGCAGCTCTAGCACCGGGGAGCTGTTTTTT.

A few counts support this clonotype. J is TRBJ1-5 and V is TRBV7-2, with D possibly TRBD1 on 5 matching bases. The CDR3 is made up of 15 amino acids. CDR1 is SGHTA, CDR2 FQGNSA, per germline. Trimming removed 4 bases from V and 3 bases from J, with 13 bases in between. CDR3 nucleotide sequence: TGTGCCAGCAGCTCCCGGGACGGACCCAATCAGCCCCAGCATTTT. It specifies CASSSRDGPNQPQHF.

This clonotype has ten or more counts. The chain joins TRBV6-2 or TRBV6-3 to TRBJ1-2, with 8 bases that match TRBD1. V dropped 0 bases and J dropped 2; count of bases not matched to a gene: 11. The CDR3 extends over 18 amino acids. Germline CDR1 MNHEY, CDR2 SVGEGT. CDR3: CASSYSSPGGIRNYGYTF. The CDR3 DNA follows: TGTGCCAGCAGTTACTCGAGTCCAGGGGGCATTCGCAACTATGGCTACACCTTC.

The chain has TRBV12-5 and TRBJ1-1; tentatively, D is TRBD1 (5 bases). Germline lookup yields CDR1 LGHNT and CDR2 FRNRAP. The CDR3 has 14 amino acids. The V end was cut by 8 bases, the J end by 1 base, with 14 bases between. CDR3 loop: CASQGENQNTEAFF. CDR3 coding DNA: TGTGCTAGTCAGGGAGAAAACCAGAACACTGAAGCTTTCTTT.

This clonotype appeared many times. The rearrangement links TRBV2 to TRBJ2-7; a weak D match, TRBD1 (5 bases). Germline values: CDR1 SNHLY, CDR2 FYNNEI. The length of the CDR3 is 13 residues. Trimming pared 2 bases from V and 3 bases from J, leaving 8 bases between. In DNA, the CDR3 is TGTGCCAGCAGTGAATGGCAGGGCTACGAGCAGTACTTC. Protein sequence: CASSEWQGYEQYF.

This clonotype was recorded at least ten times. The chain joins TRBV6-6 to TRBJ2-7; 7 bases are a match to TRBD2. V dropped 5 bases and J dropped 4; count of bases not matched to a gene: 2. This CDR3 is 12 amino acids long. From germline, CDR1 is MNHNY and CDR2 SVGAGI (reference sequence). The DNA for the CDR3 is TGTGCCAGCAGTCCAGCGGGGTACGAGCAGTACTTC. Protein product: CASSPAGYEQYF.

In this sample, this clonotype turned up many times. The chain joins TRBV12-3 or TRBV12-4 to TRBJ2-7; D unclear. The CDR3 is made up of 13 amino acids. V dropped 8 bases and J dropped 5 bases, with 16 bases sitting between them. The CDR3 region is CASSNRGFHEQYF. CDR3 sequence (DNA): TGTGCCAGCTCGAACCGAGGTTTCCACGAGCAGTACTTC.

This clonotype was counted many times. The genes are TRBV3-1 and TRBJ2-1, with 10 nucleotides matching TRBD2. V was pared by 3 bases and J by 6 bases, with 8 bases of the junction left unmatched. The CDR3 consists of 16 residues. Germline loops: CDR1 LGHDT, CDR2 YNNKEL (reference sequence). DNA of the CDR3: TGTGCCAGCAGCCACCCTAGCGGGGGCCTCCTCAATGAGCAGTTCTTC. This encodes CASSHPSGGLLNEQFF.

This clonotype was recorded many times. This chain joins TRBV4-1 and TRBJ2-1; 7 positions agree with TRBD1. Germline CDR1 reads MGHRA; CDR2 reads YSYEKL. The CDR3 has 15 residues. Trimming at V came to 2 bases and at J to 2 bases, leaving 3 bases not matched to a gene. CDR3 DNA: TGCGCCAGCAGCCAAAGACAGGGCACCTACAATGAGCAGTTCTTC. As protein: CASSQRQGTYNEQFF.

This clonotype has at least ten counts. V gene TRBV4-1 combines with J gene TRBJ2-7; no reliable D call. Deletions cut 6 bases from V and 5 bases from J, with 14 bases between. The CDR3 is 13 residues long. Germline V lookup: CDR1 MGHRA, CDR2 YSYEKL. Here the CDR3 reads CASRSQTWDEQYF. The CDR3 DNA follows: TGCGCCAGCAGGTCTCAAACTTGGGACGAGCAGTACTTC.

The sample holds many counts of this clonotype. The CDR3: CSVDGETTGELFF. As DNA, the CDR3 is TGCAGCGTAGACGGGGAAACCACCGGGGAGCTGTTTTTT. The rearrangement uses TRBV29-1 and TRBJ2-2, with D perhaps TRBD2 (5 bases). Per the germline V gene, CDR1 is SQVTM and CDR2 is ANQGSEA. Trimming cost V 6 bases and J 4 bases, with 12 bases left between them. This CDR3 spans 13 amino acids.